This T cell receptor (beta chain) comes out of a study of cytomegalovirus exposure and HLA in healthy donors. The PCR ran on 60 Vbeta and 13 Jbeta primers. Here immunoSEQ multiplex PCR was the method, and the copy in TCRdb shows in-frame clones only, minus some. Found here are tens of thousands of clones, around 60% of them singletons; the top ten hold about 4.7%. V shed 4 bases and J shed 7 bases, with 17 bases lying between them. Germline V gene lookup returns CDR1 SGHTA and CDR2 FQGTGA. The CDR3 is 16 residues long. Sequenced material: PBMCs. The chain carries TRBV7-3 and TRBJ2-6, with D possibly being TRBD1 (7 bases). The clonotype was recovered from a male donor in good health and CMV-seropositive. Written as DNA, the CDR3 is TGTGCCAGCAGCTCGCGGGGACAGACGGGTGCCAACGTCCTGACTTTC. As protein: CASSSRGQTGANVLTF.